Sequencing of this T cell receptor beta chain was carried out in a study of identical twins. Study results and caveats: Part of the zero-insertion signal could reflect confounding by invariant MAIT and iNKT cells.

In this sample, this clonotype turned up many times. Its antigen is not identified. CDR3 size: 14 residues. Trimming removed 0 bases from V and 7 bases from J, with 9 bases in between. Germline CDR1 is LGHNA and CDR2 is YNFKEQ. TCRdb analysed the 5' RACE reads with MiXCR anew, one entry per CDR3 protein. The profile covers a few hundred thousand distinct CDR3 sequences, with roughly a tenth appearing a single time and roughly 10% taken by the ten largest. The material sequenced was memory T cells sorted from blood. This sequence originates from a man aged 45-65 years in good health. The chain is built from TRBV4-2 and TRBJ2-2; D is ambiguous. DNA for the CDR3: TGTGCCAGCAGCCAAGACGTAGGTTACGGGGAGCTGTTTTTT. It is translated as CASSQDVGYGELFF.